This T cell receptor (beta chain) was sequenced for a study of naive and memory T cell subsets. This sample's treatment: skin biopsy from PPD injection site in Mantoux-positive individual. TCR cDNA received a 3' ligated oligonucleotide that carried a UMI. This clonotype appeared a few times. At one boundary the junction diverges from the germline segment, which might be a read error. Amplification of ligated cDNA took four PCR rounds with SP2 and nested alpha and beta constant primers. MiXCR, run by TCRdb on the UMI-ligation and nested PCR reads, gives a single entry per CDR3 protein. Here the sample spans around 30,000 distinct CDR3 sequences, about 6.2% being singletons. The clonotype comes from an adult in good health. The source material was skin, sampled from a tuberculin skin test site.

In DNA, the CDR3 is TGTGCCGGCAGCCAAGATGGAGGCGAAAAACTGTTTTTT. Protein product: CAGSQDGGEKLFF. V usage is TRBV3-1 and J usage is TRBJ1-4, with D unresolved. Germline CDR1 LGHDT, CDR2 YNNKEL (reference sequence). The CDR3 is 13 amino acids.